In its sample, the clone carrying this T cell receptor beta chain was seen once. Its antigen is not identified. The germline V gene has CDR1 ENHRY and CDR2 SYGVKD. The V gene end was trimmed by 8 bases and the J gene end by 7 bases; junction bases not matched to a gene: 7. The CDR3 has 14 amino acids. This sample is part of a study of blood T cells in healthy people across ages. PCR was performed a second time for about 6 to 12 cycles using a sample-barcoded 5' primer and a J-beta primer mix. Every cDNA was tagged by a template-switch adaptor with 12 random nucleotides. TCRdb redid the calling of the 5' RACE reads with MiXCR, one entry per CDR3 protein. The sample has approximately 680,000 distinct CDR3 sequences, roughly 32% seen once. The study's findings and limits: Age showed a roughly linear inverse relationship with TCR beta diversity per million T cells. Observed TCR beta diversity showed a strong correlation with the percentage of naive T cells as measured by flow cytometry. No one knew whether donors had CMV, which possibly confounded expanded clonotype changes.

The TCR was taken from an elderly woman in good health. The rearrangement links TRBV10-3 to TRBJ2-1; 11 bases line up with TRBD2. Specimen: blood. The CDR3 sequence: CAIGPTSGTNEQFF. The CDR3 DNA reads TGTGCCATCGGCCCGACTAGCGGGACTAATGAGCAGTTCTTC.